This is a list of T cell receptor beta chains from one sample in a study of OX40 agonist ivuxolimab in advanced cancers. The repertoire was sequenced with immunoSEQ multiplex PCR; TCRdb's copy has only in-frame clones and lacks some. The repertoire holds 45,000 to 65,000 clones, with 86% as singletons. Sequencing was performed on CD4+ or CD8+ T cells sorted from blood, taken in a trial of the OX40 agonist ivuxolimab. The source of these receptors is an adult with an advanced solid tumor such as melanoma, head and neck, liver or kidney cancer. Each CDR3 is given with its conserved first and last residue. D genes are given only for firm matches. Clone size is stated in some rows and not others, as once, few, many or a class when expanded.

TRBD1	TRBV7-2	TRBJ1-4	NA	CASSSGGTNEKLFF	TGTGCCAGCAGCTCAGGGGGCACTAATGAAAAACTGTTTTTT
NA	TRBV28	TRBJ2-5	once	CASSPARGPVQETQYF	TGTGCCAGCAGCCCCGCTCGGGGGCCCGTACAAGAGACCCAGTACTTC
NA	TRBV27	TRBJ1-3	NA	CASSSLLSGNTIYF	TGTGCCAGCAGTTCCCTTCTCTCTGGAAACACCATATATTTT
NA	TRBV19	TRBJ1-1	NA	CASSVGQRNTEAFF	TGTGCCAGTAGTGTCGGACAGAGGAACACTGAAGCTTTCTTT
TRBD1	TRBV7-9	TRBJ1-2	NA	CASSEGQGRSYTF	TGTGCCAGCAGCGAAGGACAGGGGAGAAGCTACACCTTC
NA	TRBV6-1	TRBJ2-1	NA	CASSHGGISEQFF	TGTGCCAGCAGTCACGGAGGGATCAGTGAGCAGTTCTTC
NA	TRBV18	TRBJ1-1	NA	CASGSSSGGTEAFF	TGTGCCAGCGGATCTTCGAGCGGTGGCACTGAAGCTTTCTTT
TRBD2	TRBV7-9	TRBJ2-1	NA	CASSQGRGAPNEQFF	TGTGCCAGCAGCCAGGGGCGGGGGGCCCCCAATGAGCAGTTCTTC
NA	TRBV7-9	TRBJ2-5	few	CASSLFGAGQETQYF	TGTGCCAGCAGCTTATTTGGGGCAGGGCAAGAGACCCAGTACTTC
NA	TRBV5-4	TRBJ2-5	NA	CASSLQGAGETQYF	TGTGCCAGCAGTCTACAGGGTGCCGGAGAGACCCAGTACTTC
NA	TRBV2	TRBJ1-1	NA	CASSLTGTSTEAFF	TGTGCCAGCAGCCTAACCGGGACCAGCACTGAAGCTTTCTTT
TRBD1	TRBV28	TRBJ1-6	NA	CAGRQGADSPLHF	TGTGCCGGCCGACAGGGTGCGGATTCACCCCTCCACTTT
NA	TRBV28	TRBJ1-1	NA	CATLITAGFTEAFF	TGTGCCACCCTCATAACCGCAGGGTTCACTGAAGCTTTCTTT
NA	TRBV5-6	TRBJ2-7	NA	CASSLPGVDLYEQYF	TGTGCCAGCAGCTTACCAGGGGTCGACCTCTACGAGCAGTACTTC
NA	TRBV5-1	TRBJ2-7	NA	CASSFVDMDYEQYF	TGCGCCAGCAGCTTTGTCGACATGGACTACGAGCAGTACTTC
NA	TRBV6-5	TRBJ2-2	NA	CAGVGGELFF	TGTGCCGGGGTGGGTGGGGAGCTGTTTTTT
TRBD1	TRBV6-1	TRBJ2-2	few	CASSEYRGPGELFF	TGTGCCAGCAGTGAATACAGGGGGCCAGGGGAGCTGTTTTTT
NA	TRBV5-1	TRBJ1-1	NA	CASSGGRQNTEAFF	TGCGCCAGCAGCGGAGGACGGCAGAACACTGAAGCTTTCTTT
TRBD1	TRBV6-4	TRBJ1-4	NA	CASSDPGQFYEKLFF	TGTGCCAGCAGTGACCCGGGACAGTTTTATGAAAAACTGTTTTTT
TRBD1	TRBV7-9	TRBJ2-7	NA	CASSLSLGQGYEQYF	TGTGCCAGCAGCTTATCTTTGGGACAGGGCTACGAGCAGTACTTC
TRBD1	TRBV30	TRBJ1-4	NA	CAWSPGQINEKLFF	TGTGCCTGGAGTCCGGGACAGATTAATGAAAAACTGTTTTTT
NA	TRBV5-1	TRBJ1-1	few	CASSQAGTVTEAFF	TGCGCCAGCAGCCAGGCAGGGACGGTGACTGAAGCTTTCTTT
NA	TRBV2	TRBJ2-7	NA	CASSEQGTLYEQYF	TGTGCCAGCAGCGAACAGGGCACCCTCTACGAGCAGTACTTC
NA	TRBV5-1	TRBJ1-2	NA	CASSLGTSVSTGYTF	TGCGCCAGCAGCTTGGGGACATCGGTATCGACGGGCTACACCTTC
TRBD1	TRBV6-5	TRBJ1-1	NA	CASSDRDRAEAFF	TGTGCCAGCAGTGATAGGGACAGAGCTGAAGCTTTCTTT
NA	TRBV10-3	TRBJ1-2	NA	CAISEIRVRGPLTNYGYTF	TGTGCCATCAGTGAGATAAGGGTGAGAGGGCCGCTAACTAACTATGGCTACACCTTC
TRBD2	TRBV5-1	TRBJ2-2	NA	CASSVRAGKTGELFF	TGCGCCAGCAGCGTAAGAGCGGGGAAAACCGGGGAGCTGTTTTTT
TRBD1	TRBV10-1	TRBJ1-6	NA	CASSEGTGPNSPLHF	TGCGCCAGCAGTGAGGGGACAGGGCCAAATTCACCCCTCCACTTT